This TCR beta chain was documented in a study of T cell repertoires in cytomegalovirus infection. Overall study: Recently identified HLA-C-restricted and well-studied HLA-B-restricted CMV epitopes were used. Study-wide findings and caveats: Predominance within the ex vivo response was attributable to HLA-C-restricted CMV-specific TCR beta clonotypes.

This CDR3 has 18 amino acids. Germline trimming cut 2 bases from V and 0 bases from J; bases unmatched to any gene: 8. Germline V lookup: CDR1 SNHLY, CDR2 FYNNEI. TCRdb re-called the reads through MiXCR, storing one row per CDR3 protein. This table holds some 940,000 distinct CDR3 sequences, roughly 30% found once. Turning to this clonotype: The antigen remains unidentified.

The rearrangement joins TRBV2 to TRBJ2-1; 9 bases align to TRBD2. This sample comprised cultured CD8+ T cells from PBMCs, obtained from culture after CMV antigen stimulation. This clonotype was sampled from a human donor in good health (CMV status not recorded). Some clones in this sample may be carry-over from other donors' samples. CDR3 in amino acids: CASSESPSGASSYNEQFF. The CDR3 region has the DNA TGTGCCAGCAGTGAATCCCCTAGCGGGGCTAGCTCCTACAATGAGCAGTTCTTC.